This T cell receptor (beta chain) appears in the sequencing data of a study of blood T cell repertoires in COVID-19. The overall study: T cells, B-cell-depleted T cells, or PBMCs supplied cDNA or gDNA.

The V end was cut by 3 bases, the J end by 3 bases, with 8 bases between. The CDR3 is 12 residues long. Germline V gene data show CDR1 as GTSNPN and CDR2 as SVGIG (reference sequence). Sequenced by immunoSEQ multiplex PCR; TCRdb stores in-frame clones only, minus some. The sample contains a few hundred thousand clones, roughly 85% of which appear only once. Sequencing was performed on peripheral blood. This TCR came from a woman aged 18-29 years with acute or convalescent COVID-19. The V gene is TRBV30, the J gene TRBJ1-2; D unresolved. CDR3 DNA: TGTGCCTGGAGCCCCCGGGACTATGGCTACACCTTC. Translated, it gives CAWSPRDYGYTF.